This TCR beta chain is from a study of blood T cell repertoires in COVID-19. The overall study: Donors in the United States, Italy and Spain gave samples during acute or convalescent COVID-19. T cells, B-cell-depleted T cells, or PBMCs provided the cDNA or gDNA that served as material.

The germline V gene has CDR1 SQVTM and CDR2 ANQGSEA. V gave up 4 bases and J gave up 4 bases, with 16 bases separating them. CDR3 length: 14 amino acids. In the original analysis: Amplification of reference gene primers was used by the study to estimate nucleated cell counts. Only in-frame clones appear in the TCRdb table, and some are missing; sequencing was by immunoSEQ multiplex PCR. V, J and clone size are taken as reported in that table, and D and trimming were inferred from the DNA itself. The sample records a few hundred thousand clones, roughly 87% being singletons. The sequence derives from a man aged 18 to 29 with active or convalescent COVID-19. The specimen sequenced was peripheral blood. The chain uses TRBV29-1 and TRBJ2-5; perhaps TRBD1 as D (6 bases). In nucleotides, the CDR3 is TGCAGCGTTGTTCTTAGTGTAGGGGGAGAGACCCAGTACTTC. Protein product: CSVVLSVGGETQYF.